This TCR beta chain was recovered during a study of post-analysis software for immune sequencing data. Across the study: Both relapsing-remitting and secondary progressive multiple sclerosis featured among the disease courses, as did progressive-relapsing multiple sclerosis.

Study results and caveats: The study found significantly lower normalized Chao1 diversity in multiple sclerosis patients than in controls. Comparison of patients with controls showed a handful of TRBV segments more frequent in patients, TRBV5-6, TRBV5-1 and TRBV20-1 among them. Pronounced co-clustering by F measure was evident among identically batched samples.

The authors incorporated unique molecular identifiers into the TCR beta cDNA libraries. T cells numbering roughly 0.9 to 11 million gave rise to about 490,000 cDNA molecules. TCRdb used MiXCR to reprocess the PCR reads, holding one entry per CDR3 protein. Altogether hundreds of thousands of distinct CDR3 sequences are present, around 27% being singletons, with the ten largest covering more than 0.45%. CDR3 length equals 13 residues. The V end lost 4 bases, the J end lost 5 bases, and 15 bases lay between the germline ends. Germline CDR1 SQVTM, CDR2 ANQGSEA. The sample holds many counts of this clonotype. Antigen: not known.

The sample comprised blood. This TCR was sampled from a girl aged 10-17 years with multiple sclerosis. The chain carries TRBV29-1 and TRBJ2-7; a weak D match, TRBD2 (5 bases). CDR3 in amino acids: CSVVGRFDHEQYF. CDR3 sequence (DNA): TGCAGCGTTGTGGGGAGATTTGACCACGAGCAGTACTTC.